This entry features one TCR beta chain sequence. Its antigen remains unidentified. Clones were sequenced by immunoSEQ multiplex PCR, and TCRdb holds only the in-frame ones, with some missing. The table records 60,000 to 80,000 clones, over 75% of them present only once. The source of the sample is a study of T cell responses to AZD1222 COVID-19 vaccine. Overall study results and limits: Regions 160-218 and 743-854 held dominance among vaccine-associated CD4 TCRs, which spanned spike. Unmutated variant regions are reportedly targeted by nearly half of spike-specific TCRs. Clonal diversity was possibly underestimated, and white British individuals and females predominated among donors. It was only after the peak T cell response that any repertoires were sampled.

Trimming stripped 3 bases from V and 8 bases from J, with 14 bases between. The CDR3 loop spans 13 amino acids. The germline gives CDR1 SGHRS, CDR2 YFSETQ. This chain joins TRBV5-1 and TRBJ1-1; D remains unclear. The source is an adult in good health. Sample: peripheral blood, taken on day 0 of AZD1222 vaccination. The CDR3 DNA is TGCGCCAGCAGCTCCTCCCCAATATTCGAAGCTTTCTTT. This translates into CASSSSPIFEAFF.